This T cell receptor beta chain was identified in a study of OX40 agonist ivuxolimab in advanced cancers. This clone came up once. The protocol was immunoSEQ multiplex PCR, while the TCRdb copy is restricted to in-frame clones and leaves out a portion. The sample yields fewer than 120,000 clones, about 92% seen once. The germline V gene has CDR1 SGHTS and CDR2 YDEGEE. The CDR3 sequence is 14 residues long. V lost 4 bases, J lost 4 bases, and 11 bases lay in between. The chain links TRBV5-8 to TRBJ2-2; tentative D call: TRBD2 (5 bases). The sequenced sample was CD4+ or CD8+ T cells sorted from blood, obtained in a trial of the OX40 agonist ivuxolimab. This receptor was obtained from an adult with an advanced solid tumor such as melanoma, head and neck, liver or kidney cancer. CDR3 loop: CASSRREGTGELFF. CDR3 DNA sequence: TGTGCCAGCAGCCGTAGAGAGGGCACCGGGGAGCTGTTTTTT. Full variable domain (missing parts from reference TRBV5-8 and TRBJ2-2): EAGVTQSPTHLIKTRGQQATLRCSPISGHTSVYWYQQALGLGLQFLLWYDEGEERNRGNFPPRFSGRQFPNYSSELNVNALELEDSALYLCASSRREGTGELFFGEGSRLTVL.